The following is a T cell receptor (beta chain) sequence with its context. Its antigen is unknown. The V and J ends lost 7 bases and 0 bases respectively, with 6 bases between them. CDR1 MGHDK and CDR2 SYGVNS come from the germline V gene. The CDR3 totals 12 residues. This entry is derived from a study of beta chain features in type 1 diabetes. In the study overall: Under 110,000,000 sorted cells were examined across all samples. General study findings and limits: Across all four CD4+ subsets, people with type 1 diabetes showed modestly shorter TCRB CDR3s. The study found that naive, central memory and Treg TCRB repertoires appeared more similar in patients than in healthy donors. Over-representation of high TCR-expressing cells was a possible consequence of cDNA sequencing. PCR might favor shorter templates, equally in patients and controls.

All of the isolated RNA was reverse transcribed, so expressed TCRB transcripts were sequenced. Clones were sequenced by immunoSEQ multiplex PCR, and TCRdb holds only the in-frame ones, with some missing. The sample has roughly 100,000 clones, approximately 30% seen once. The clonotype originates from a woman younger than 30 with type 1 diabetes. Sequencing input: central memory CD4+ T cells from blood. J is TRBJ1-1 and V is TRBV25-1; D unclear. This CDR3 reads CASMRMNTEAFF. CDR3 DNA: TGTGCCAGCATGCGGATGAACACTGAAGCTTTCTTT.